Each of the 2 T cell receptor beta chains below was sequenced from the same sample in a study of STAT5B mutations in CD4+ large granular lymphocyte leukemia. Here immunoSEQ multiplex PCR was the method, and the copy in TCRdb shows in-frame clones only, minus some. Here the sample spans 25,000 to 35,000 clones, roughly 74% being singletons. Sequencing was performed on CD4+ T cells from blood buffy coats. The receptors stem from a human donor in good health.

The DNA for the CDR3 is TGTGCCAGTACTAGGAGGACCGGGGAGCTGTTTTTT. Its translation is CASTRRTGELFF. The chain uses TRBV19 and TRBJ2-2; the D gene is possibly TRBD2 (5 bases). The CDR3 sequence is 12 residues long. CDR1 is LNHDA and CDR2 is SQIVND in the germline V gene (reference sequence). Trimming stripped 7 bases from V and 5 bases from J, with 8 bases between.

The V and J genes are TRBV7-3 and TRBJ2-3, with D uncertain. The V gene's germline CDR1 is SGHTA and CDR2 FQGTGA. CDR3 length: 13 amino acids. V shed 1 base and J shed 6 bases, with 8 bases lying between them. The chain's CDR3 is CASSLNLRDTQYF. CDR3 DNA sequence: TGTGCCAGCAGCTTAAATCTCCGGGATACGCAGTATTTT.